These 14 T cell receptor beta chains were all obtained from the same sample, sequenced in a study of patients and donors after allogeneic stem cell transplantation (TCRdb year 2020). Library preparation employed RT-PCR. The sequencer was a NextSeq 550. TCRdb trimmed the raw reads at Q25, called clones with MiXCR and kept productive beta chains. Duplicate CDR3 protein sequences are folded into a single record with the most common DNA and genes. The sample table holds 200,000 to 250,000 distinct CDR3 sequences, of which roughly an eighth were seen once. The ten largest clones add up to about 9.9% of the sample. What was sequenced was blood, either unsorted or a sorted T cell fraction (not recorded which). The receptors derive from a human donor who was either an allogeneic HSCT recipient or a stem cell or donor lymphocyte infusion donor (not recorded which). It is not recorded whose cells these are; they may come from a transplant donor.

V and J are TRBV6-8 and TRBJ2-5, with unresolved D. The CDR3 contains 12 residues. Trimming stripped 4 bases from V and 7 bases from J, with 10 bases between. Germline V gene lookup returns CDR1 MNHGY and CDR2 SAAAGT. CDR3 in amino acids: CASSSQLATQYF. The DNA of the CDR3 is TGTGCCAGCAGTTCACAGTTGGCGACCCAGTACTTC.

The rearrangement uses TRBV4-2 and TRBJ2-7, with 7 bases that match TRBD1. V trimming: 1 base; J trimming: 3 bases; junction bases outside the gene matches: 9. Germline CDR1 is LGHNA and CDR2 is YNFKEQ. The CDR3 runs 16 residues. The CDR3 DNA is TGTGCCAGCAGCCAAGGCCCGGGACAGAGCAACTACGAGCAGTACTTC. Residues: CASSQGPGQSNYEQYF.

This chain uses TRBV6-5 with TRBJ1-5; TRBD1 agrees at 9 bases. CDR1 and CDR2 from the germline V gene are MNHEY and SVGAGI. The CDR3 consists of 15 residues. Trimming removed 4 bases from V and 4 bases from J; junction bases left unmatched: 5. The CDR3 region has the DNA TGTGCCAGCAGTTTAACCGGGACAGGGAATCAGCCCCAGCATTTT. Its protein product is CASSLTGTGNQPQHF.

As to this clonotype: A junction boundary mismatches the germline segment, possibly from a read error. The chain uses TRBV7-7 and TRBJ2-1, with 8 bases aligning to TRBD1. The CDR3 runs to 15 residues. The germline CDR1 and CDR2 sequences are SSHAT and FNYEAQ (reference sequence). The CDR3 region has the DNA TGTGCTAGCAGCGACAGGGGCTCCACCTACAATGAGCAGTTCTTC. Translating gives CASSDRGSTYNEQFF. The full variable domain, rest sourced from reference TRBV7-7 and TRBJ2-1, is GAGVSQSPRYKVTKRGQDVTLRCDPISSHATLYWYQQALGQGPEFLTYFNYEAQPDKSGLPSDRFSAERPEGSISTLTIQRTEQRDSAMYRCASSDRGSTYNEQFFGPGTRLTVL.

The gene calls are TRBV24-1 and TRBJ2-1; a weak D match, TRBD1 (6 bases). Trimming took off 5 bases at V and 0 bases at J, with 10 bases between the two ends. This CDR3 contains 15 residues. Per germline, CDR1 KGHDR and CDR2 SFDVKD. CDR3 nucleotides: TGTGCCACCAGTGTTAGGGGGAGCTCCTACAATGAGCAGTTCTTC. It is translated as CATSVRGSSYNEQFF.

This clonotype has a count of ten or more. The chain employs TRBV14 and TRBJ2-1, with a possible D match to TRBD2 (6 bases). This CDR3 is 14 amino acids long. Trimming left V 2 bases short and J 9 bases short, with 14 bases between. Germline lookup yields CDR1 SGHDN and CDR2 FVKESK. The CDR3 DNA sequence: TGTGCCAGCAGCCAATCACGGGGGTTCGGTGAGCAGTTCTTC. It encodes CASSQSRGFGEQFF.

This chain connects TRBV19 to TRBJ2-2, with a weak D call TRBD2 (6 bases). Germline CDR1 LNHDA, CDR2 SQIVND (reference sequence). Deletions cut 5 bases from V and 1 base from J, with 11 bases between. CDR3 length equals 15 residues. The DNA for the CDR3 is TGTGCCAGTAGTCTCTCGGGACTGAACACCGGGGAGCTGTTTTTT. Translated, it gives CASSLSGLNTGELFF.

This clonotype was seen ten or more times. This rearrangement joins TRBV7-8 to TRBJ2-1, with 9 nucleotides matching TRBD2. This CDR3 has 16 residues. Germline V gene lookup returns CDR1 SGHVS and CDR2 FQNEAQ. Trimming at V came to 2 bases and at J to 5 bases, leaving 7 bases not matched to a gene. The DNA for the CDR3 is TGTGCCAGCAGCTTAAGAAGGCTAGCGGGGAACAATGAGCAGTTCTTC. Its translation is CASSLRRLAGNNEQFF.

The rearrangement joins TRBV7-3 to TRBJ2-1; TRBD2 agrees at 8 bases. J lost 1 base, V lost 4 bases, and 3 bases had no gene match. This CDR3 comprises 15 residues. CDR1 is SGHTA and CDR2 is FQGTGA in the germline V gene. In DNA, the CDR3 is TGTGCCAGCAGCTCGACTAGCGCTTCCTACAATGAGCAGTTCTTC. This sequence encodes CASSSTSASYNEQFF.

The chain uses TRBV9 and TRBJ2-5; unclear D gene. Trimming stripped 0 bases from V and 5 bases from J, with 8 bases between. CDR3 length: 13 residues. Germline assignment: CDR1 SGDLS and CDR2 YYNGEE. CDR3 DNA sequence: TGTGCCAGCAGCGTAGGGAGTGGGGAGACCCAGTACTTC. As protein: CASSVGSGETQYF.

This clonotype was counted between two and nine times. The V gene is TRBV5-6, the J gene TRBJ1-3, with D possibly being TRBD1 (5 bases). There are 15 residues in the CDR3. The germline V and J ends were trimmed by 1 base and 2 bases, with 10 bases remaining between them. Germline V gene data show CDR1 as SGHDT and CDR2 as YYEEEE. The chain's CDR3 is CASSLLGPAGNTIYF. DNA of the CDR3: TGTGCCAGCAGCTTGTTGGGGCCTGCTGGAAACACCATATATTTT.

A few counts support this clonotype. The DNA of the CDR3 is TGTGCCAGCAGCCAAGAGAATACTTGGCCTAGCGGCATCACAGATACGCAGTATTTT. Translated: CASSQENTWPSGITDTQYF. This rearrangement joins TRBV3-1 to TRBJ2-3; 7 bases line up with TRBD2. V shed 0 bases and J 2 bases; nucleotides not matched to a gene: 14. Looked up from germline, CDR1 is LGHDT and CDR2 is YNNKEL (reference sequence). The CDR3 contains 19 residues.

V usage is TRBV11-2 and J usage is TRBJ2-5; D tentatively reads TRBD1 or TRBD2 (5 bases each). The V gene's germline CDR1 is SGHAT and CDR2 FQNNGV. The CDR3 is made up of 15 amino acids. V was shortened by 6 bases and J by 0 bases, with 14 bases between the two germline ends. As DNA, the CDR3 is TGTGCCAGCAGTTTCGAACGGGGCTACCAAGAGACCCAGTACTTC. Its translation: CASSFERGYQETQYF.

There are many counts of this clonotype. This chain joins TRBV7-9 and TRBJ2-5, with 7 bases lining up with TRBD2. This CDR3 spans 15 amino acids. Germline CDR1 and CDR2: SEHNR and FQNEAQ (reference sequence). J gave up 2 bases and V 5 bases, and 8 bases lay outside the gene matches. In DNA form, the CDR3 reads TGTGCCAGCAGCCCGTCCGGGACTACACAAGAGACCCAGTACTTC. Translating it yields CASSPSGTTQETQYF.